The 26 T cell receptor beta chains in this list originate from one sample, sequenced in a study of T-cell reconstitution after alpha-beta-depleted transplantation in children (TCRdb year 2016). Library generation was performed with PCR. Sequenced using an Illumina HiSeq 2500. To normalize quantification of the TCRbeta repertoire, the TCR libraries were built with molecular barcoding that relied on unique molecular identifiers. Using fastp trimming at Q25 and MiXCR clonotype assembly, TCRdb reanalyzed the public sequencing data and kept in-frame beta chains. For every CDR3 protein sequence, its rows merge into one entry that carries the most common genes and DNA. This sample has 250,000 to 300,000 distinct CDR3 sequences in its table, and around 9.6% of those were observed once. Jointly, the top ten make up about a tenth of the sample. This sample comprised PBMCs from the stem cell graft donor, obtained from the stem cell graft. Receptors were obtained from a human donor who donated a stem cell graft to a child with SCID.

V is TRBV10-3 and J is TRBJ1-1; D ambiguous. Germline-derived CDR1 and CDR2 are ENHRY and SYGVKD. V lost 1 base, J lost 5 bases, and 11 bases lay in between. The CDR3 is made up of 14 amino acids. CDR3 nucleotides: TGTGCCATCAGTGAGTTTAGAGGGAGTACTGAAGCTTTCTTT. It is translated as CAISEFRGSTEAFF.

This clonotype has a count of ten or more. CDR3 protein: CSARDSIYNEQFF. CDR3 coding DNA: TGCAGTGCTAGAGATTCCATCTACAATGAGCAGTTCTTC. This chain connects TRBV20-1 to TRBJ2-1; D remains ambiguous. Germline lookup yields CDR1 DFQATT and CDR2 SNEGSKA (reference sequence). V was clipped by 0 bases and J by 3 bases, with 6 bases between them. This CDR3 region has 13 residues.

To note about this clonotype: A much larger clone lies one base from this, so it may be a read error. CDR3 in DNA: TGTGGCAGCAGTACGGGCCCGAACACTGAAGCTTTCTTT. Amino acid sequence: CGSSTGPNTEAFF. This chain uses TRBV6-1 with TRBJ1-1; D is unclear. The CDR3 length is 13 residues. In germline, CDR1 is MNHNS, CDR2 SASEGT.

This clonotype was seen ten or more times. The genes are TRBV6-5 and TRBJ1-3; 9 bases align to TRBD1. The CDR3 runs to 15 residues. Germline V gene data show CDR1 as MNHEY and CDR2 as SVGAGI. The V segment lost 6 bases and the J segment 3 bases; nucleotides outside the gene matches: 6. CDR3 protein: CASSRGTGRGNTIYF. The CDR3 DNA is TGTGCCAGCAGCAGAGGGACAGGGCGTGGAAACACCATATATTTT.

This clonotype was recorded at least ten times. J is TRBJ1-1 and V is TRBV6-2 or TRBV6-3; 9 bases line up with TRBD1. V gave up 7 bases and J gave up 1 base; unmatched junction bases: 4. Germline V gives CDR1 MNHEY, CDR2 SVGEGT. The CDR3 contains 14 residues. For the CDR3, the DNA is TGTGCCAGCACCCCGGACAGGGGGAACACTGAAGCTTTCTTT. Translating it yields CASTPDRGNTEAFF.

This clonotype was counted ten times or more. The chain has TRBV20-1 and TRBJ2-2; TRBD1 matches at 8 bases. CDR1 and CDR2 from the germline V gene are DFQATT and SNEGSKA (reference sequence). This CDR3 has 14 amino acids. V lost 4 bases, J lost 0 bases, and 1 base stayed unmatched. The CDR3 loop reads CSATGGANTGELFF. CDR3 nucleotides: TGCAGTGCTACAGGGGGCGCGAACACCGGGGAGCTGTTTTTT.

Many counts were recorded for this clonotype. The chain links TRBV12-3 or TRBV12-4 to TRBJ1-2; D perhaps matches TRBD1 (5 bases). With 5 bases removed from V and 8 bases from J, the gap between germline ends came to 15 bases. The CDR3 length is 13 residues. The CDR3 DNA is TGTGCCAGCAGTAGCAATACCGGGACGGGCTACACCTTC. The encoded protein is CASSSNTGTGYTF.

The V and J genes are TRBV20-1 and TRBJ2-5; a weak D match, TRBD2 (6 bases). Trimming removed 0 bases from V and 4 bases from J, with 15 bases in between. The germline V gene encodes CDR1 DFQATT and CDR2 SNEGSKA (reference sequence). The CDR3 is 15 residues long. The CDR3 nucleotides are TGCAGTGCTAGAGACTCAGAGTGGAGGGGAGAGACCCAGTACTTC. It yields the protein CSARDSEWRGETQYF.

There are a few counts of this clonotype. CDR3 residues: CASQRLASNTGELFF. The CDR3 nucleotides are TGTGCCAGCCAAAGACTAGCTTCGAACACCGGGGAGCTGTTTTTT. V and J are TRBV2 and TRBJ2-2, with TRBD2 matching over 7 bases. Germline V lookup: CDR1 SNHLY, CDR2 FYNNEI. Trimming removed 8 bases from V and 0 bases from J; junction bases left unmatched: 6. This CDR3 spans 15 amino acids.

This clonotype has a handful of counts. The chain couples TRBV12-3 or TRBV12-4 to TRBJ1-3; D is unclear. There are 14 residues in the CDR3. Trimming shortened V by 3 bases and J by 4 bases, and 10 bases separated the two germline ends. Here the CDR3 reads CASSLRTAGNTIYF. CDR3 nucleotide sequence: TGTGCCAGCAGTTTGAGGACGGCGGGAAACACCATATATTTT.

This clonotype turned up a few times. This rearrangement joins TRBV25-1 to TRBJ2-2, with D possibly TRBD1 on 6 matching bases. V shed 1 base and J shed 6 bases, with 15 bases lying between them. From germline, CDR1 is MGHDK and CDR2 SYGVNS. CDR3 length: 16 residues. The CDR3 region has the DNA TGTGCCAGCAGTGAATGGACAGATGAAGAGGCCGGGGAGCTGTTTTTT. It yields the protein CASSEWTDEEAGELFF. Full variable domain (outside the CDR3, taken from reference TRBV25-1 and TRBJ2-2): EADIYQTPRYLVIGTGKKITLECSQTMGHDKMYWYQQDPGMELHLIHYSYGVNSTEKGDLSSESTVSRIRTEHFPLTLESARPSHTSQYLCASSEWTDEEAGELFFGEGSRLTVL.

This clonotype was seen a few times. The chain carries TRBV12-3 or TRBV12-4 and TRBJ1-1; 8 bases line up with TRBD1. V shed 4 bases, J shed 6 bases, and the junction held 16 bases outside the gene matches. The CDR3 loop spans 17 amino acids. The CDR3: CASSYYRLTDREAEAFF. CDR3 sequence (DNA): TGTGCCAGCAGTTATTATCGACTCACGGACAGGGAAGCTGAAGCTTTCTTT.

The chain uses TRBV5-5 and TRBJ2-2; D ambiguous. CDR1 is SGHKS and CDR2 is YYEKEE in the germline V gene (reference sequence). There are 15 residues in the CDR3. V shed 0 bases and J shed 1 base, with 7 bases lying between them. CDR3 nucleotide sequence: TGTGCCAGCAGCTTGGGGCATCTGAACACCGGGGAGCTGTTTTTT. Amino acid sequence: CASSLGHLNTGELFF.

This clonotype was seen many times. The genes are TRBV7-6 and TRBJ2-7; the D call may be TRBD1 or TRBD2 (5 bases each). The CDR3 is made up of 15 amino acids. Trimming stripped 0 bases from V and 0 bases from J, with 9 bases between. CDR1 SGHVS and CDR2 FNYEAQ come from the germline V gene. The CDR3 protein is CASSLAPGSSYEQYF. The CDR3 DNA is TGTGCCAGCAGCTTAGCCCCAGGGAGCTCCTACGAGCAGTACTTC.

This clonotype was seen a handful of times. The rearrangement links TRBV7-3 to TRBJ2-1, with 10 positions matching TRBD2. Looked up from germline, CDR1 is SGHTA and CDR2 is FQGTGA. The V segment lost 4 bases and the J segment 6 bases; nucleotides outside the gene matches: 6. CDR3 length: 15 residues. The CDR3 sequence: CASSSPSGGVNEQFF. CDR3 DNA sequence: TGTGCCAGCAGCTCCCCTAGCGGGGGTGTCAATGAGCAGTTCTTC.

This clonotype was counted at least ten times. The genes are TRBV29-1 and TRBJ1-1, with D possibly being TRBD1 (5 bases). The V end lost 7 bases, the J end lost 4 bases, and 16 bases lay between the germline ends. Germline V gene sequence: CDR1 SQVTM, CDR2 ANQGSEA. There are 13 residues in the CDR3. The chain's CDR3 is CSARIGAGTEAFF. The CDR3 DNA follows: TGCAGCGCCAGAATAGGGGCGGGCACTGAAGCTTTCTTT.

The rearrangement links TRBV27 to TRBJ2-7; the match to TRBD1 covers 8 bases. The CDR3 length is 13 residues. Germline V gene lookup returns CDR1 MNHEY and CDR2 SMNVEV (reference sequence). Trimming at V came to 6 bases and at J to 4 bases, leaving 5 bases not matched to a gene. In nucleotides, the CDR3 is TGTGCCAGCAGGCCCCAGGGGGCTTACGAGCAGTACTTC. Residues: CASRPQGAYEQYF.

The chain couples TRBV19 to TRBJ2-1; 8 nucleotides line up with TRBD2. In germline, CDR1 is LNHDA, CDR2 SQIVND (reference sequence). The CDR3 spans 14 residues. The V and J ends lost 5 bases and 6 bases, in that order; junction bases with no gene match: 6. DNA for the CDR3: TGTGCCAGTAGTTTCCGGACTAGCACCAATGAGCAGTTCTTC. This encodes CASSFRTSTNEQFF.

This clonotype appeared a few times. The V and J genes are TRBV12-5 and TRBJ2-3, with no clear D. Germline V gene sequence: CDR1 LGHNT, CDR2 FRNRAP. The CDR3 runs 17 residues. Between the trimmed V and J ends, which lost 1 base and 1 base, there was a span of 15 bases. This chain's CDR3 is CASGLGYPDVGTDTQYF. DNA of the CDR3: TGTGCTAGTGGTTTGGGTTATCCAGACGTGGGCACAGATACGCAGTATTTT.

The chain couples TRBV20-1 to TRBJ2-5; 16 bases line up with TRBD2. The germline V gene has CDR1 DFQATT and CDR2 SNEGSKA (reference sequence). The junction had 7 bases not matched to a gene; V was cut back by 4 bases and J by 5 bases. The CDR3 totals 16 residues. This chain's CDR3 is CSATGTSGGALETQYF. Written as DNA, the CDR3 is TGCAGTGCTACCGGGACTAGCGGGGGGGCTCTGGAGACCCAGTACTTC.

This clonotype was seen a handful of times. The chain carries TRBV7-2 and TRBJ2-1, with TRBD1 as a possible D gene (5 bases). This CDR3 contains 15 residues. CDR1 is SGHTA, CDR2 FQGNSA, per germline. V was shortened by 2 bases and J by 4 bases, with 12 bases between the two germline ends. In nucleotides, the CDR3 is TGTGCCAGCAGCTTACTCCAGGGTCCATACAATGAGCAGTTCTTC. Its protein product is CASSLLQGPYNEQFF. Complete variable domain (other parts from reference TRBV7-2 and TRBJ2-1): GAGVSQSPSNKVTEKGKDVELRCDPISGHTALYWYRQSLGQGLEFLIYFQGNSAPDKSGLPSDRFSAERTGGSVSTLTIQRTQQEDSAVYLCASSLLQGPYNEQFFGPGTRLTVL.

Here the CDR3 reads CASIGPSYNEQFF. CDR3 sequence (DNA): TGTGCCAGCATTGGGCCCTCCTACAATGAGCAGTTCTTC. This chain joins TRBV5-5 and TRBJ2-1; D uncertain. CDR3 length equals 13 residues. The germline V gene has CDR1 SGHKS and CDR2 YYEKEE (reference sequence). Trimming left V 6 bases short and J 0 bases short, with 7 bases between.

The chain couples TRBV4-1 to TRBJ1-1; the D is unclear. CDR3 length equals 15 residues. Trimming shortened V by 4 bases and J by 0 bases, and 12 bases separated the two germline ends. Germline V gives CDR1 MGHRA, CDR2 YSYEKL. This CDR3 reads CASSLLVAMNTEAFF. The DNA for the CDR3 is TGCGCCAGCAGCCTCCTCGTAGCCATGAACACTGAAGCTTTCTTT.

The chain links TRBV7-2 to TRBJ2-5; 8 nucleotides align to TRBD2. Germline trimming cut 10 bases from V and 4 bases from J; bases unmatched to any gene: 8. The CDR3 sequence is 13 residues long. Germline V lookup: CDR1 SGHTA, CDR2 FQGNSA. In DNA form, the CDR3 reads TGTGCCACCGGGGGGGTATTGGTAGAGACCCAGTACTTC. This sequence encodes CATGGVLVETQYF. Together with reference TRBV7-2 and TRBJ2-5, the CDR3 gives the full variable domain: GAGVSQSPSNKVTEKGKDVELRCDPISGHTALYWYRQSLGQGLEFLIYFQGNSAPDKSGLPSDRFSAERTGGSVSTLTIQRTQQEDSAVYLCATGGVLVETQYFGPGTRLLVL.

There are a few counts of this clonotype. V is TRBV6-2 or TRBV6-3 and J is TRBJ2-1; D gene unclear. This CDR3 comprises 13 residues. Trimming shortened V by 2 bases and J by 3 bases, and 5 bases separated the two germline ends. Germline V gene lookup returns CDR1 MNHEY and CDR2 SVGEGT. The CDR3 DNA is TGTGCCAGCAGTTACGGGTACTACAATGAGCAGTTCTTC. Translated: CASSYGYYNEQFF.

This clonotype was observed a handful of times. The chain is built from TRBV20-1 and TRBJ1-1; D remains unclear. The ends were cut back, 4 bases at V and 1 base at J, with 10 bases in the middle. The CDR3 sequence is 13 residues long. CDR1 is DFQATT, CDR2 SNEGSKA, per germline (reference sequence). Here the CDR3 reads CSATSTGNTEAFF. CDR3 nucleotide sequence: TGCAGTGCTACATCGACGGGGAACACTGAAGCTTTCTTT.